The T cell receptor (beta chain) under discussion was sequenced for a study of beta chain features in type 1 diabetes. Sequencing targeted expressed TCRB transcripts, as all isolated RNA had been reverse transcribed. The data were produced by immunoSEQ multiplex PCR, yet TCRdb's version contains in-frame clones alone and is incomplete. The sample shows about 300,000 clones, approximately 12% of them seen only once. Trimming pared 0 bases from V and 0 bases from J, leaving 9 bases between. The CDR3 consists of 15 residues. Per the germline V gene, CDR1 is ENHRY and CDR2 is SYGVKD. The purity of all sorted populations exceeded 95%. There are a few counts of this clone. The antigen remains unidentified. Points from the study as a whole: Moderate yet significant TCRB CDR3 shortening was seen in Type 1 diabetes patients in all four CD4+ subsets.

Sequenced: naive CD4+ T cells from blood. This clonotype was obtained from a young woman with type 1 diabetes. The V and J genes are TRBV10-3 and TRBJ2-7, with D possibly being TRBD2 (6 bases). The CDR3 reads CAISESGRPSYEQYF. Written as DNA, the CDR3 is TGTGCCATCAGTGAGTCCGGGAGACCCTCCTACGAGCAGTACTTC.